These T cell receptor beta chains were read from a single sample in a study of identical twins. Using its own MiXCR run on the 5' RACE reads, TCRdb lists one record per CDR3 protein. Here the sample spans 500,000 or so distinct CDR3 sequences, 13% to 15% being singletons. These same records also appear under a second study, on yellow fever vaccine responses in identical twins.

The sequenced sample consisted of CD4+ T cells sorted from blood. These receptors were collected from a woman aged 18-29 years in good health. The CDR3 runs from the conserved cysteine through the conserved F or W. The D gene is left open where the match is weak. The listing skips clone size in some rows; elsewhere it reads once, few, many or a size class.

clone_size	d_call	v_call	j_call	cdr3_aa	cdr3_nt
many	TRBD1	TRBV15	TRBJ2-7	CATSKLTGSYEQYF	TGTGCCACCAGCAAGTTGACAGGGTCGTACGAGCAGTACTTC
many	-	TRBV5-1	TRBJ1-5	CASSLGGANNQPQHF	TGCGCCAGCAGCTTGGGGGGGGCGAACAATCAGCCCCAGCATTTT
-	-	TRBV2	TRBJ2-7	CASSLAMLGEQYF	TGTGCCAGCTCCCTGGCCATGTTGGGCGAGCAGTACTTC
many	TRBD1	TRBV12-3/TRBV12-4	TRBJ2-1	CASNLLTGTGGDEQFF	TGTGCCAGCAATCTACTTACCGGGACAGGGGGTGATGAGCAGTTCTTC
few	TRBD2	TRBV20-1	TRBJ2-3	CSAALLAGGSTDTQYF	TGCAGTGCCGCCCTTCTAGCGGGGGGAAGCACAGATACGCAGTATTTT
-	TRBD1	TRBV15	TRBJ2-1	CATSRDRTGGDEQFF	TGTGCCACCAGCAGAGACAGGACAGGGGGCGATGAGCAGTTCTTC
many	-	TRBV4-3	TRBJ2-1	CASSPLAGRGNEQFF	TGCGCCAGCAGCCCTCTAGCAGGTCGAGGCAATGAGCAGTTCTTC
-	TRBD1	TRBV2	TRBJ2-3	CATAPRTGIPDTQYF	TGTGCCACCGCCCCCCGGACAGGGATCCCAGATACGCAGTATTTT
many	-	TRBV5-1	TRBJ2-2	CASSPRDGPNTGELFF	TGCGCCAGCAGCCCCCGGGACGGCCCGAACACCGGGGAGCTGTTTTTT
-	-	TRBV20-1	TRBJ2-7	CSASGRTLDYEQYF	TGCAGTGCTAGTGGGCGGACTCTTGACTACGAGCAGTACTTC
-	-	TRBV20-1	TRBJ2-7	CSARVSGKPYEQYF	TGCAGTGCTAGAGTATCCGGGAAGCCCTACGAGCAGTACTTC
-	-	TRBV19	TRBJ2-4	CASSIYGFEGKNIQYF	TGTGCCAGTAGTATATATGGATTCGAGGGCAAAAACATTCAGTACTTC
-	TRBD1	TRBV4-1	TRBJ2-7	CASSQDMGTVAREQYF	TGCGCCAGCAGCCAAGATATGGGGACAGTCGCTCGGGAGCAGTACTTC
-	-	TRBV9	TRBJ2-1	CASSLRGGGALYEQFF	TGTGCCAGCAGCCTCAGGGGTGGGGGGGCTCTATATGAGCAGTTCTTC
-	TRBD2	TRBV29-1	TRBJ2-3	CSVVLASGRTDTQYF	TGCAGCGTTGTTCTGGCTAGCGGGAGAACAGATACGCAGTATTTT
-	-	TRBV6-1	TRBJ2-2	CASLRKAGLYTGELFF	TGTGCCAGCCTACGGAAGGCAGGGTTGTACACCGGGGAGCTGTTTTTT
-	-	TRBV3-1	TRBJ2-2	CASSQGRRTTGELFF	TGTGCCAGCAGCCAAGGGCGACGGACCACCGGGGAGCTGTTTTTT
few	-	TRBV4-1	TRBJ2-3	CASSQGKARGTDTQYF	TGCGCCAGCAGCCAAGGGAAAGCGCGTGGAACAGATACGCAGTATTTT
-	-	TRBV6-5	TRBJ2-7	CASSYGALYEQYF	TGTGCCAGCAGTTACGGGGCCCTCTACGAGCAGTACTTC
-	-	TRBV20-1	TRBJ2-1	CSVGTYSSYNEQFF	TGCAGTGTTGGGACTTACAGCTCCTACAATGAGCAGTTCTTC
many	-	TRBV29-1	TRBJ2-1	CSVEVKSYEQFF	TGCAGCGTTGAAGTCAAGAGTTATGAGCAGTTCTTC
few	-	TRBV20-1	TRBJ1-5	CSAGGRGQRPQHF	TGCAGTGCTGGAGGTCGGGGACAAAGGCCCCAGCATTTT
few	TRBD1	TRBV7-2	TRBJ2-7	CASSSSGQPYEQYF	TGTGCCAGCAGCTCGTCGGGACAGCCCTACGAGCAGTACTTC
-	-	TRBV6-2/TRBV6-3	TRBJ2-3	CASSYVRTEGRSTDTQYF	TGTGCCAGCAGTTACGTCAGGACGGAGGGTAGAAGCACAGATACGCAGTATTTT
many	-	TRBV6-1	TRBJ2-2	CASSPLDTGELFF	TGTGCCAGCAGCCCACTAGACACCGGGGAGCTGTTTTTT
-	-	TRBV29-1	TRBJ1-5	CSVEETANQPQHF	TGCAGCGTTGAGGAGACAGCTAATCAGCCCCAGCATTTT
-	-	TRBV6-1	TRBJ2-7	CASSRGHRDYEQYF	TGTGCCAGCAGTAGGGGCCACCGGGACTACGAGCAGTACTTC
few	TRBD1	TRBV25-1	TRBJ1-4	CASKGTGGFVEKLFF	TGTGCCAGCAAGGGGACAGGGGGTTTTGTCGAAAAACTGTTTTTT
-	-	TRBV30	TRBJ1-2	CAWSYDASNYGYTF	TGTGCCTGGAGTTACGACGCTTCTAACTATGGCTACACCTTC
-	TRBD2	TRBV2	TRBJ2-5	CASSHRLAGGRETQYF	TGTGCCAGCAGCCACAGACTAGCGGGGGGGCGGGAGACCCAGTACTTC
many	-	TRBV24-1	TRBJ2-5	CAIAPGHSQETQYF	TGTGCCATCGCCCCGGGACACTCCCAAGAGACCCAGTACTTC
-	-	TRBV5-1	TRBJ2-6	CASTYGAGANVLTF	TGCGCCAGCACGTACGGGGCTGGGGCCAACGTCCTGACTTTC
few	-	TRBV18	TRBJ1-1	CASSRGEGTEAFF	TGTGCCAGCTCACGCGGGGAGGGCACTGAAGCTTTCTTT
-	TRBD1	TRBV11-2	TRBJ2-2	CASSKTGAQNTGELFF	TGTGCCAGCAGCAAAACAGGGGCGCAGAACACCGGGGAGCTGTTTTTT
few	TRBD2	TRBV10-1	TRBJ2-5	CASSVGTSGSQETQYF	TGCGCCAGCAGCGTGGGGACTAGCGGTTCCCAAGAGACCCAGTACTTC